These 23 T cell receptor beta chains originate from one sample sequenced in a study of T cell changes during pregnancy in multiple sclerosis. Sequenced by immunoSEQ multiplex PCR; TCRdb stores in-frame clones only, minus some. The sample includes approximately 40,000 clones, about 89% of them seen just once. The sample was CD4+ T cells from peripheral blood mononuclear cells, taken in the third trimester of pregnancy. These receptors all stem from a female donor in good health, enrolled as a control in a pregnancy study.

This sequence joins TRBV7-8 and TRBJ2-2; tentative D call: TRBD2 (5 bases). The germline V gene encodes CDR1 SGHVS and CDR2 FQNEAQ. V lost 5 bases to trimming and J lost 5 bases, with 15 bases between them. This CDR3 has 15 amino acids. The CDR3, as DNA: TGTGCCAGCAGCCCCCGGCGGGCGAGGACCGGGGAGCTGTTTTTT. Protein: CASSPRRARTGELFF.

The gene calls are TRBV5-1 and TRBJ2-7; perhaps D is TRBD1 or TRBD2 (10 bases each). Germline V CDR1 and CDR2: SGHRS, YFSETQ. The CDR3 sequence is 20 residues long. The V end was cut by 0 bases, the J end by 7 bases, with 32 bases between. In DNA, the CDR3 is TGCGCCAGCAGCTTGGAACGACAGGGGGCGCTAGTCCTAGCGGGAGAAGAGCAGTACTTC. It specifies CASSLERQGALVLAGEEQYF.

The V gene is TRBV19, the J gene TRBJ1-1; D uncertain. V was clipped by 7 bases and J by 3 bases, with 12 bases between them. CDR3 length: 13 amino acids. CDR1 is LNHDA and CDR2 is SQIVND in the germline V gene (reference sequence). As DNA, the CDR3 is TGTGCCAGTACCTCCAGACGGGACACTGAAGCTTTCTTT. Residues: CASTSRRDTEAFF.

The CDR3 spells CASSQTDYHQETQYF. CDR3 coding DNA: TGCGCCAGCAGCCAAACGGACTACCACCAAGAGACCCAGTACTTC. V gene TRBV4-1 combines with J gene TRBJ2-5, with D possibly TRBD2 on 6 matching bases. With 2 bases removed from V and 0 bases from J, the gap between germline ends came to 10 bases. The CDR3 has 15 residues. CDR1 is MGHRA and CDR2 is YSYEKL in the germline V gene.

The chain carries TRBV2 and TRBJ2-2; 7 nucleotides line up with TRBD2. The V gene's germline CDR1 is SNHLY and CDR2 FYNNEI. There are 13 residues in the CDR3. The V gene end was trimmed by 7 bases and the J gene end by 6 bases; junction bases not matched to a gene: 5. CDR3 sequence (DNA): TGTGCCAGCACGGGGGGAGGGGCCGGGGAGCTGTTTTTT. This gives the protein CASTGGGAGELFF.

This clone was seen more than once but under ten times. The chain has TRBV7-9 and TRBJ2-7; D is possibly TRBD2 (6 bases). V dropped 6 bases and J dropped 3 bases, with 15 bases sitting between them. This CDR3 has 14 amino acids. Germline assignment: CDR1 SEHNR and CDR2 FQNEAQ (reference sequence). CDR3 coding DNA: TGTGCCAGCAGTCCCCGGGGAGGTTTCTACGAGCAGTACTTC. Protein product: CASSPRGGFYEQYF.

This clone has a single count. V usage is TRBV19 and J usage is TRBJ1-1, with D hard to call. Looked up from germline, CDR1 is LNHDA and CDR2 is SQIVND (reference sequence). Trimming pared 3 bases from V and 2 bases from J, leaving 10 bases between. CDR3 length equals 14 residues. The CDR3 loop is CASSIYGLNTEAFF. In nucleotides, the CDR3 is TGTGCCAGTAGTATCTACGGTCTTAACACTGAAGCTTTCTTT. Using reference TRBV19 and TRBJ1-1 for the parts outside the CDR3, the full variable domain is DGGITQSPKYLFRKEGQNVTLSCEQNLNHDAMYWYRQDPGQGLRLIYYSQIVNDFQKGDIAEGYSVSREKKESFPLTVTSAQKNPTAFYLCASSIYGLNTEAFFGQGTRLTVV.

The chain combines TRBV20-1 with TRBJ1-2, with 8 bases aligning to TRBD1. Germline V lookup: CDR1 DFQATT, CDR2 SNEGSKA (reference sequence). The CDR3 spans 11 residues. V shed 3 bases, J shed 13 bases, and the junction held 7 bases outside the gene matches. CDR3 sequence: CSARAGGAGTF. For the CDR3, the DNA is TGCAGTGCTAGGGCAGGGGGCGCAGGCACCTTC.

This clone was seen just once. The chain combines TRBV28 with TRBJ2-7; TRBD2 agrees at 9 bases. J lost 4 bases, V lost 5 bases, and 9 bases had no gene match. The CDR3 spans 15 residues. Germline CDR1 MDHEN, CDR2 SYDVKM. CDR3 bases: TGTGCCAGCAGTGAAAATAGCGGGAGTAGGTACGAGCAGTACTTC. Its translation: CASSENSGSRYEQYF. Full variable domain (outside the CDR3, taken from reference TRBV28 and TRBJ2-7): DVKVTQSSRYLVKRTGEKVFLECVQDMDHENMFWYRQDPGLGLRLIYFSYDVKMKEKGDIPEGYSVSREKKERFSLILESASTNQTSMYLCASSENSGSRYEQYFGPGTRLTVT.

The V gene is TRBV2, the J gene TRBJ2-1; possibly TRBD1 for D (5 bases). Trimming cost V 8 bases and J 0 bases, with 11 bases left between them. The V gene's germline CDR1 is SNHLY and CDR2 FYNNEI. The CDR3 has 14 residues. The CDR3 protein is CASGRESSYNEQFF. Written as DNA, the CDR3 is TGTGCCAGCGGCAGGGAAAGCTCCTACAATGAGCAGTTCTTC.

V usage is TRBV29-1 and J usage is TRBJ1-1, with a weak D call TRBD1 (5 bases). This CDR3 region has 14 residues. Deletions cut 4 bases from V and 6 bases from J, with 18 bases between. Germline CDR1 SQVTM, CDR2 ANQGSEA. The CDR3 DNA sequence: TGCAGCGTTGTAGGCGGCCAGGGTCTGGCTGAAGCTTTCTTT. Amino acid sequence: CSVVGGQGLAEAFF.

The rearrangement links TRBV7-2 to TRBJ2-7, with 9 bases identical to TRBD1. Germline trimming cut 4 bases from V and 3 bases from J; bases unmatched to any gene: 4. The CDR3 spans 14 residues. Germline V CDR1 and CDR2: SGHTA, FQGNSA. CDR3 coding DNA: TGTGCCAGCAGCTCAACAGGGGGCGGCTACGAGCAGTACTTC. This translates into CASSSTGGGYEQYF.

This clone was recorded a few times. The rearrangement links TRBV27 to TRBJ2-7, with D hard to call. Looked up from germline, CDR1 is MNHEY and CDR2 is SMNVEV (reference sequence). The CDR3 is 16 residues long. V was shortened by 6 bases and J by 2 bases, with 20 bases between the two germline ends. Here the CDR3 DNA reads TGTGCCAGCAGGACCTCCGACTCCTACTCTCCCTACGAGCAGTACTTC. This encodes CASRTSDSYSPYEQYF.

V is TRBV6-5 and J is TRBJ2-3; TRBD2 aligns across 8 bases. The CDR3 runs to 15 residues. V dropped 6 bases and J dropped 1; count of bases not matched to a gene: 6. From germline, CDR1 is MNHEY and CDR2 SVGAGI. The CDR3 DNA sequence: TGTGCCAGCAGCGGGAGTAGCGGGGGCACAGATACGCAGTATTTT. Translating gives CASSGSSGGTDTQYF.

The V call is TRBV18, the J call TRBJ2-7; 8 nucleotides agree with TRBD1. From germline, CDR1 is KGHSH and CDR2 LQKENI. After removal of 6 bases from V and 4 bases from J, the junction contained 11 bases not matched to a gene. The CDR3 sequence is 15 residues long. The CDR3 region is CASSPGRTGTYEQYF. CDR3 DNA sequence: TGTGCCAGCTCCCCCGGTAGGACAGGGACGTACGAGCAGTACTTC.

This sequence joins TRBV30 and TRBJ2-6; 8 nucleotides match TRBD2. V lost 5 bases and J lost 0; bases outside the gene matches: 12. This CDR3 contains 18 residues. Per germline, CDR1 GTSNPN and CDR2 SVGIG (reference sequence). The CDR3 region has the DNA TGTGCCTGGGGCCGTCTCGCGGGGGGACTCTCTGGGGCCAACGTCCTGACTTTC. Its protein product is CAWGRLAGGLSGANVLTF.

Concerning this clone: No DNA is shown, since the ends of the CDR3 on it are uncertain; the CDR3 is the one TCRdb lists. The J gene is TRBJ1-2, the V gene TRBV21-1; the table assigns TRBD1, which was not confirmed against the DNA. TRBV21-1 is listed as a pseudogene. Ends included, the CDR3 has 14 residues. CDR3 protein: CASSKVGTGAGYTF.

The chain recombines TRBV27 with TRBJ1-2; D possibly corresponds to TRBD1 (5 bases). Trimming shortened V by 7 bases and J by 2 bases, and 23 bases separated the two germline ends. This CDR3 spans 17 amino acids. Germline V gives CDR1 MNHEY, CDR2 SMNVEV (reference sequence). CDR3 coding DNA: TGTGCCAGCAAGGAGAGGAAAGCGGGGCAGGTGAACTATGGCTACACCTTC. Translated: CASKERKAGQVNYGYTF.

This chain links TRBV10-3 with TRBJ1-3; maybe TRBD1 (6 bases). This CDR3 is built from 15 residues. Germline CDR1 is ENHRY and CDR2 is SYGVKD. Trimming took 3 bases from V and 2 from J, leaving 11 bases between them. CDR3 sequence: CAISDRTGTGNTIYF. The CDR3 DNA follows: TGTGCCATCAGTGATCGAACAGGGACTGGAAACACCATATATTTT.

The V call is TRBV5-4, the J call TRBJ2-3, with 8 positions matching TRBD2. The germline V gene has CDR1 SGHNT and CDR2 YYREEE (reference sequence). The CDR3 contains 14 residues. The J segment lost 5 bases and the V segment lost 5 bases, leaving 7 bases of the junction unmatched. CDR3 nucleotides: TGTGCCAGCAGTTCCCGGCTAGCGGGAGATACGCAGTATTTT. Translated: CASSSRLAGDTQYF.

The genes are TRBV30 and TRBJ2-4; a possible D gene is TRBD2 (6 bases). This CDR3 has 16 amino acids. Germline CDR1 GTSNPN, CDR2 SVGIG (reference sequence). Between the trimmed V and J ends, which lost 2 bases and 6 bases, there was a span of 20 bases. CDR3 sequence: CAWSPLGGTFGNIQYF. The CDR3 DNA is TGTGCCTGGAGTCCCCTCGGAGGGACGTTCGGAAACATTCAGTACTTC.

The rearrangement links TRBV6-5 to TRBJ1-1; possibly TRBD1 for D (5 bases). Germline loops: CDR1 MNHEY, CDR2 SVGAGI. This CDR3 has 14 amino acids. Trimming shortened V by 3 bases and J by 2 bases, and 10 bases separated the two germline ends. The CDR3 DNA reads TGTGCCAGCAGTTATACAGGACAAAACACTGAAGCTTTCTTT. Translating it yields CASSYTGQNTEAFF.

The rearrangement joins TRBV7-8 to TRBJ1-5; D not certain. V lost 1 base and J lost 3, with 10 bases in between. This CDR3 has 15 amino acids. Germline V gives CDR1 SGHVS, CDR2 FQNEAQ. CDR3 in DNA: TGTGCCAGCAGCTTAGGGGCAGGCAACAATCAGCCCCAGCATTTT. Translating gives CASSLGAGNNQPQHF.